The T cell receptor (beta chain) under discussion was sequenced for a study of T cell repertoires in cytomegalovirus infection. As for the study in general: Shared public TCR beta signatures pointed to both CMV infection and a matching HLA type.

This clonotype was detected many times. The antigen is not known. Whole-study findings and limits: There were HLA-C-restricted CMV-specific TCR beta clonotypes dominating the ex vivo response.

The CDR3 totals 16 residues. The V and J ends lost 6 bases and 4 bases, in that order; junction bases with no gene match: 12. Per germline, CDR1 SGHTA and CDR2 FQGNSA. MiXCR was run by TCRdb on the reads, yielding one entry per CDR3 protein. The sample yields some 150,000 distinct CDR3 sequences, under 8% seen once. The V and J genes are TRBV7-2 and TRBJ1-1; TRBD1 matches 9 bases. The TCR comes from a human donor in good health (CMV status not recorded). Some clones in this sample may be carry-over from other donors' samples. Sequencing was performed on PBMCs. The CDR3 DNA follows: TGTGCCAGCAGGCGTACAGGGGGCACGGGGAGCACTGAAGCTTTCTTT. This gives the protein CASRRTGGTGSTEAFF.